This T cell receptor beta chain was identified in a study of blood T cell repertoires in COVID-19. Study-wide context: Samples of COVID-19 (acute and convalescent) were obtained from the United States, Italy and Spain.

V lost 0 bases, J lost 4 bases, and 11 bases lay in between. In germline, CDR1 is SGHNT, CDR2 YYREEE (reference sequence). This CDR3 spans 15 amino acids. Method: immunoSEQ multiplex PCR; TCRdb's copy keeps in-frame clones and lacks some. The profile shows more than 200,000 clones, roughly 80% of them singletons. The rearrangement joins TRBV5-4 to TRBJ2-1, with TRBD2 as a possible D gene (7 bases). Sequenced: peripheral blood. The sequence was collected from a middle-aged woman with active or convalescent COVID-19. The CDR3: CASSLDGGRYNEQFF. DNA of the CDR3: TGTGCCAGCAGCTTGGACGGGGGGCGATACAATGAGCAGTTCTTC. The whole variable domain, remainder taken from reference TRBV5-4 and TRBJ2-1, is ETGVTQSPTHLIKTRGQQVTLRCSSQSGHNTVSWYQQALGQGPQFIFQYYREEENGRGNFPPRFSGLQFPNYSSELNVNALELDDSALYLCASSLDGGRYNEQFFGPGTRLTVL.